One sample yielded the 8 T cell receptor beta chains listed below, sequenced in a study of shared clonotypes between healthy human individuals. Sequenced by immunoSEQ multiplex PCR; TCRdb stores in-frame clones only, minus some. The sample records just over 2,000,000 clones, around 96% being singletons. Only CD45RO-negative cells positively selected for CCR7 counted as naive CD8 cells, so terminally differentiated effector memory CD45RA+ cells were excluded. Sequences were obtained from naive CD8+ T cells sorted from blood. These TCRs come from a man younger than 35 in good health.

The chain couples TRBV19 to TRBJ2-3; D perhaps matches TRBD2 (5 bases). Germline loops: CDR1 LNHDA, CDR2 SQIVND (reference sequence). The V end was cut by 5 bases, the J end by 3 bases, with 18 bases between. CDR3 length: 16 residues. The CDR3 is CASSGGVGVGTDTQYF. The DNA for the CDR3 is TGTGCCAGTAGTGGCGGAGTCGGGGTGGGGACAGATACGCAGTATTTT.

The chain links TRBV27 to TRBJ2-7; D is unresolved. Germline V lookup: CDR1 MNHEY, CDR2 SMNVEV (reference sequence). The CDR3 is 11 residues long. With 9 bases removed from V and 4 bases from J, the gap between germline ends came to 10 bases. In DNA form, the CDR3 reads TGTGCCAGTGGGATACCTTACGAGCAGTACTTC. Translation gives CASGIPYEQYF.

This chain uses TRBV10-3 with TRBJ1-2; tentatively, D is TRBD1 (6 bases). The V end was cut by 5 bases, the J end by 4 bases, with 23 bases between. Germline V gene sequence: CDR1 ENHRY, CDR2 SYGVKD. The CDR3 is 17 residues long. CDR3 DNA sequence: TGTGCCATCAGTAAAAGCAGGGGAGCCGACGAGGGCTATGGCTACACCTTC. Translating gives CAISKSRGADEGYGYTF.

In nucleotides, the CDR3 is TGTGCCAGCAGCCCAACGGCGGGGTTAAGGTCCTACAATGAGCAGTTCTTC. Its translation is CASSPTAGLRSYNEQFF. V usage is TRBV7-8 and J usage is TRBJ2-1; possible D gene TRBD2, 6 bases. The V gene lost 5 bases and the J gene lost 1 base, with 18 bases spanning the gap. CDR1 is SGHVS and CDR2 is FQNEAQ in the germline V gene. The CDR3 is 17 amino acids.

The CDR3 sequence: CASSLIRMGTNTGELFF. CDR3 nucleotide sequence: TGTGCCAGCAGCTTAATTAGGATGGGCACGAACACCGGGGAGCTGTTTTTT. This chain joins TRBV7-9 and TRBJ2-2; D gene ambiguous. The CDR3 totals 17 residues. Trimming pared 2 bases from V and 0 bases from J, leaving 13 bases between. Germline CDR1 reads SEHNR; CDR2 reads FQNEAQ (reference sequence).

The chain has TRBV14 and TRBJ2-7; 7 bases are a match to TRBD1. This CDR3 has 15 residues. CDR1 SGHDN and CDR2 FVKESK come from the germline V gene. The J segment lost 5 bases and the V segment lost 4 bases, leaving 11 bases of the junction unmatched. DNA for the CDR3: TGTGCCAGCAGCCGCCGGGACAGACCTCAAAACGAGCAGTACTTC. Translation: CASSRRDRPQNEQYF.

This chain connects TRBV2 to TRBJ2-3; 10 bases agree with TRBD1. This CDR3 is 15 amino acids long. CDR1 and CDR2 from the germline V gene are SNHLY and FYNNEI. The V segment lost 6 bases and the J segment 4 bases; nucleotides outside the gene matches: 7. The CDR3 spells CASSETGTGADTQYF. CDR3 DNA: TGTGCCAGCAGCGAGACCGGGACAGGGGCAGATACGCAGTATTTT. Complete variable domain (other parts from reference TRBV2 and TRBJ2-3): EPEVTQTPSHQVTQMGQEVILRCVPISNHLYFYWYRQILGQKVEFLVSFYNNEISEKSEIFDDQFSVERPDGSNFTLKIRSTKLEDSAMYFCASSETGTGADTQYFGPGTRLTVL.

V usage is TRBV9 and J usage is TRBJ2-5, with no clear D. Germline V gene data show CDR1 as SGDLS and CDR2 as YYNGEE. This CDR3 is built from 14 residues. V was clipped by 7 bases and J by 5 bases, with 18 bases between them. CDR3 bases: TGTGCCAGCGTACACCAACAGCCCAAGGAGACCCAGTACTTC. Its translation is CASVHQQPKETQYF.